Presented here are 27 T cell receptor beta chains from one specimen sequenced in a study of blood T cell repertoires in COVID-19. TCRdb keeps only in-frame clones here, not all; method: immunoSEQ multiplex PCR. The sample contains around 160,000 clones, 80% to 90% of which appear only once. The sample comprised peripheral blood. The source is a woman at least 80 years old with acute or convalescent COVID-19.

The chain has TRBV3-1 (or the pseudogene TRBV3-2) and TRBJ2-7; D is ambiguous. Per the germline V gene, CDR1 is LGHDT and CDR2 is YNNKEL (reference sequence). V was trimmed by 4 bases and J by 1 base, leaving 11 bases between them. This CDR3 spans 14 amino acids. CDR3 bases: TGTGCCAGCAGCCCCTTTCAGGATTCCTACGAGCAGTACTTC. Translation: CASSPFQDSYEQYF.

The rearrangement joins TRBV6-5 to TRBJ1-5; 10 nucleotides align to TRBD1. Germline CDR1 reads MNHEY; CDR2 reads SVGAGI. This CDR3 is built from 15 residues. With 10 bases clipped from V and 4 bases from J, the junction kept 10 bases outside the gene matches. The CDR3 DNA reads TGTGCCACCCAGGACAGGGGGAGAGCGAATCAGCCCCAGCATTTT. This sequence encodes CATQDRGRANQPQHF.

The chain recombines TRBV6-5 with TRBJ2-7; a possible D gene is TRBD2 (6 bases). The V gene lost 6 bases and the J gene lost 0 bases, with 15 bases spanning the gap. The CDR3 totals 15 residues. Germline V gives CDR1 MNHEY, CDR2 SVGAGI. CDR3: CASSAAVGGSYEQYF. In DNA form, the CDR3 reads TGTGCCAGCAGCGCTGCGGTGGGGGGCTCCTACGAGCAGTACTTC.

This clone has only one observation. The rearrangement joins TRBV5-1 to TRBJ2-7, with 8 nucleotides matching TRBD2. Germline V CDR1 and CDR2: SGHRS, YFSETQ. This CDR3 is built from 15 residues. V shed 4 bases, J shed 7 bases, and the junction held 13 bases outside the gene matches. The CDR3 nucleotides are TGCGCCAGCAGCCCGTCGGGGCGGGGGGCGGGTGAGCAGTACTTC. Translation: CASSPSGRGAGEQYF.

Here the CDR3 DNA reads TGCAGCGTTGAAGGGGCTAGCGGGAGGGGTGGAGCAGATACGCAGTATTTT. Protein product: CSVEGASGRGGADTQYF. The chain couples TRBV29-1 to TRBJ2-3, with 12 bases lining up with TRBD2. CDR1 SQVTM and CDR2 ANQGSEA come from the germline V gene. J gave up 4 bases and V 1 base, and 9 bases lay outside the gene matches. The CDR3 runs to 17 residues.

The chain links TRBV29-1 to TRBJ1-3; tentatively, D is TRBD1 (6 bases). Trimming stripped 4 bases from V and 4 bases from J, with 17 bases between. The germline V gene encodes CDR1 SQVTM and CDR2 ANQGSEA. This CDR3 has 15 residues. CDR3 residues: CSVGRTQGPGNTIYF. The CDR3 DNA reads TGCAGCGTTGGCCGTACTCAGGGGCCAGGAAACACCATATATTTT.

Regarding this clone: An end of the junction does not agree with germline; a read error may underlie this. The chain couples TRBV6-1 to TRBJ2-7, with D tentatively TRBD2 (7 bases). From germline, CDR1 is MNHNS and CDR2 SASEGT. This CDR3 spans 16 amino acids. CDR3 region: CASREEAGAPFYEQYF. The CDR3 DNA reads TGTGCCAGCAGGGAAGAGGCGGGGGCCCCATTCTACGAGCAGTACTTC.

CDR3 sequence: CASSHRTGKDTQYF. The CDR3 nucleotides read TGTGCCAGCAGCCACAGGACAGGGAAAGATACGCAGTATTTT. The chain employs TRBV3-1 (or the pseudogene TRBV3-2) and TRBJ2-3; 8 bases are a match to TRBD1. CDR3 size: 14 residues. The germline V gene has CDR1 LGHDT and CDR2 YNNKEL (reference sequence). The J segment lost 5 bases and the V segment lost 3 bases, leaving 4 bases of the junction unmatched.

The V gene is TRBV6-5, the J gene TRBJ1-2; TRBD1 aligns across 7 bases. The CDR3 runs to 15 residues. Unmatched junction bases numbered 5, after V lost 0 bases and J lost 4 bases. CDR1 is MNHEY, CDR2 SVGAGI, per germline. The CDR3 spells CASSYSGGNFYGYTF. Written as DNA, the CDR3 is TGTGCCAGCAGTTACTCAGGGGGCAATTTCTATGGCTACACCTTC.

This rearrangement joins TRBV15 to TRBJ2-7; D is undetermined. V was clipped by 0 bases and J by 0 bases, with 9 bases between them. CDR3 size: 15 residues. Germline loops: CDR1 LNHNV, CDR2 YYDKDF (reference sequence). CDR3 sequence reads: CATSRDNSLSYEQYF. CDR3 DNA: TGTGCCACCAGCAGAGATAACAGCCTCTCCTACGAGCAGTACTTC.

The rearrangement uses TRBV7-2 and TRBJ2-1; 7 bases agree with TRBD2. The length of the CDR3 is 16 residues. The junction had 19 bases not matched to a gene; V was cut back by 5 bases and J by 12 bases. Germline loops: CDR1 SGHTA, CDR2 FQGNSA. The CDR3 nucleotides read TGTGCCAGCAGCAACCTACCGCTAGGCGGGAGTTTGGTGCAGTTCTTC. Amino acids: CASSNLPLGGSLVQFF.

The CDR3 region is CASSTLAPDTQYF. The CDR3 nucleotides read TGTGCCAGCAGTACCCTAGCGCCAGATACGCAGTATTTT. J is TRBJ2-3 and V is TRBV28; D may be TRBD2 (6 bases). CDR1 and CDR2 from the germline V gene are MDHEN and SYDVKM. V lost 5 bases and J 4 bases, leaving 10 bases between the germline ends. The CDR3 spans 13 residues.

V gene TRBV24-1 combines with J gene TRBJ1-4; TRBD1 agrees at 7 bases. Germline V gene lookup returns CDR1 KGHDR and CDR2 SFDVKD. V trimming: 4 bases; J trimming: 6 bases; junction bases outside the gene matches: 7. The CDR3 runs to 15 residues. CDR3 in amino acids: CATSDPGQRDEKLFF. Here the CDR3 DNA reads TGTGCCACCAGTGACCCGGGACAGAGGGATGAAAAACTGTTTTTT.

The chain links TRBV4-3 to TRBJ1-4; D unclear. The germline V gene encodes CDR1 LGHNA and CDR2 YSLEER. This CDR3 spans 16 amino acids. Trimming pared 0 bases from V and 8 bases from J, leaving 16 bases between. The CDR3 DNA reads TGCGCCAGCAGCCAAGATTCCTCCACGGGGAAAGAAAAACTGTTTTTT. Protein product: CASSQDSSTGKEKLFF.

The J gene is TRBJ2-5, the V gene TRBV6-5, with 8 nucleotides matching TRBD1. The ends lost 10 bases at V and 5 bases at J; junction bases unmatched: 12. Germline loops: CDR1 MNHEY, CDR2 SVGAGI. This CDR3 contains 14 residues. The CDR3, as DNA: TGTGCCACCTTAATGGACAGGGATAGGGAGACCCAGTACTTC. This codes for CATLMDRDRETQYF.

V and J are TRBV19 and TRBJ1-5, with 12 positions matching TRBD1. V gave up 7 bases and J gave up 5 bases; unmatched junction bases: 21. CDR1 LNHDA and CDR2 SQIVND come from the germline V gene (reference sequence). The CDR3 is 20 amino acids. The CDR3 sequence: CASKMGFAGQGARGDQPQHF. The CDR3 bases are TGTGCCAGTAAAATGGGGTTCGCGGGACAGGGGGCGCGAGGAGATCAGCCCCAGCATTTT.

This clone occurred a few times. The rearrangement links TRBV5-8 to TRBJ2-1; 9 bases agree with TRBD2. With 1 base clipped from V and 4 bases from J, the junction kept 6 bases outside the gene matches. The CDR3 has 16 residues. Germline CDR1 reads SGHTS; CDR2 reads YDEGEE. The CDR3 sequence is CASSLLASGTYNEQFF. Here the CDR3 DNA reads TGTGCCAGCAGCTTGTTGGCTAGCGGGACGTACAATGAGCAGTTCTTC. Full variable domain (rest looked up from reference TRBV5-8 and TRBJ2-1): EAGVTQSPTHLIKTRGQQATLRCSPISGHTSVYWYQQALGLGLQFLLWYDEGEERNRGNFPPRFSGRQFPNYSSELNVNALELEDSALYLCASSLLASGTYNEQFFGPGTRLTVL.

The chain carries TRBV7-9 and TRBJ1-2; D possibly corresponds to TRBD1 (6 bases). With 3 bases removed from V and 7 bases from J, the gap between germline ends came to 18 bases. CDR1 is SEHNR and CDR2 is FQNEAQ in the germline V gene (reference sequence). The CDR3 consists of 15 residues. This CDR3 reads CASSFGDTISGGYTF. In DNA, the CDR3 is TGTGCCAGCAGCTTTGGGGACACTATCTCCGGTGGCTACACCTTC. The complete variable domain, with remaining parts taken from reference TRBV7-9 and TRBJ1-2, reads DTGVSQNPRHKITKRGQNVTFRCDPISEHNRLYWYRQTLGQGPEFLTYFQNEAQLEKSRLLSDRFSAERPKGSFSTLEIQRTEQGDSAMYLCASSFGDTISGGYTFGSGTRLTVV.

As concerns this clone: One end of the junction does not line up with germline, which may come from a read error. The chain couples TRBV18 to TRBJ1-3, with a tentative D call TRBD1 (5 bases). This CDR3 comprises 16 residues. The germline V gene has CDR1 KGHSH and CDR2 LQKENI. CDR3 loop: CASSFGTLNAGSTIYF. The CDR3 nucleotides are TGTGCCAGCTCATTCGGGACTCTCAATGCCGGAAGCACCATATATTTT. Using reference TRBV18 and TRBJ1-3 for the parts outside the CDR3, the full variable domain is NAGVMQNPRHLVRRRGQEARLRCSPMKGHSHVYWYRQLPEEGLKFMVYLQKENIIDESGMPKERFSAEFPKEGPSILRIQQVVRGDSAAYFCASSFGTLNAGSTIYFGEGSWLTVV.

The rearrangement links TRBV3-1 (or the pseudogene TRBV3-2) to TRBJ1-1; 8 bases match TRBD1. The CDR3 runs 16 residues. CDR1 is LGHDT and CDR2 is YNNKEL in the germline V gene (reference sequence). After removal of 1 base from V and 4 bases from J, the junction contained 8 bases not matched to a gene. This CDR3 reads CASSQGARGLSTEAFF. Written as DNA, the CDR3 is TGTGCCAGCAGCCAAGGAGCCAGGGGGCTGAGCACTGAAGCTTTCTTT.

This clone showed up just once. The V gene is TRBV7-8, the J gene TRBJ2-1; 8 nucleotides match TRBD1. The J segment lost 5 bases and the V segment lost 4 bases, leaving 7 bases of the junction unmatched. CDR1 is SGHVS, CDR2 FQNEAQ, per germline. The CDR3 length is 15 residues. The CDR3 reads CASSSDRGRNNEQFF. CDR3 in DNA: TGTGCCAGCAGCTCAGACAGGGGCCGTAACAATGAGCAGTTCTTC.

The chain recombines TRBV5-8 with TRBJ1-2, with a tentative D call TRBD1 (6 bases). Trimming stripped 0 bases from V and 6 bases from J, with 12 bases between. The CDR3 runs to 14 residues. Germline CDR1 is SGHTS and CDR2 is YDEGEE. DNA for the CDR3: TGTGCCAGCAGCTTGGCAGGGGTTGCGCATGGCTACACCTTC. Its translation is CASSLAGVAHGYTF.

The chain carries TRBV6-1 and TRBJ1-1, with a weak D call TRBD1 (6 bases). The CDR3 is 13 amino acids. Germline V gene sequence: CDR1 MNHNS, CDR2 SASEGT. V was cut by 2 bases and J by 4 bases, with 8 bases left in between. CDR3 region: CASSERRGTEAFF. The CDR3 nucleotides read TGTGCCAGCAGTGAACGCAGGGGCACTGAAGCTTTCTTT.

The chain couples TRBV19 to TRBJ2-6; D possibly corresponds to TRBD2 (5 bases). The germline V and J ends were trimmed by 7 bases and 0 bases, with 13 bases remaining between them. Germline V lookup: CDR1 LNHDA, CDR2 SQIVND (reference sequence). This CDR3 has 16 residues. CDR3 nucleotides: TGTGCCAGTACCCGTGGACTTCGCTCTGGGGCCAACGTCCTGACTTTC. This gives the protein CASTRGLRSGANVLTF.

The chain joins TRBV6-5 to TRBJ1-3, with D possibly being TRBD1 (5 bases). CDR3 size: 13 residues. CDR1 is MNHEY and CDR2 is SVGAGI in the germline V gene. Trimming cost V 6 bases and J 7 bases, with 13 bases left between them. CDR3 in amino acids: CASSPGYSNTIYF. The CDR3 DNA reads TGTGCCAGCAGCCCAGGGTACTCGAACACCATATATTTT.

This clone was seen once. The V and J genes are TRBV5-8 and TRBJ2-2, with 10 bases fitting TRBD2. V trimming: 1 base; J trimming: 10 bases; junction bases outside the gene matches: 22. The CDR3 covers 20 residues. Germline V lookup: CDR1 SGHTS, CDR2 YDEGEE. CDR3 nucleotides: TGTGCCAGCAGCTTGAACTTTTGGCTAGCGGGAGAAACGGTTAAGGAGGAGCTGTTTTTT. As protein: CASSLNFWLAGETVKEELFF.

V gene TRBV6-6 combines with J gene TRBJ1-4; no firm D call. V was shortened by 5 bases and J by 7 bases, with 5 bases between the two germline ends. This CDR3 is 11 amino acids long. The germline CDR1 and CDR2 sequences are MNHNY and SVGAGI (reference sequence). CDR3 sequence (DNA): TGTGCCAGCAGTCCCAGTGAAAAACTGTTTTTT. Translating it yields CASSPSEKLFF.